This entry lists 5 T cell receptor beta chains sequenced from one sample in a study of Graves' ophthalmopathy and Graves' hyperthyroidism. For repertoire sequencing, the TCR beta CDR3 regions were amplified from RNA transcripts. RT-PCR with HTBI primers came first, then second-round multiplex PCR. TCRdb used MiXCR to reprocess the multiplex PCR reads, holding one entry per CDR3 protein. This sample has over a million distinct CDR3 sequences, with about two fifths found just once. The sample consisted of peripheral blood or thyroid tissue (not recorded which). Source of these receptors: an adult man with Graves' hyperthyroidism.

This clonotype appeared many times. CDR3 in amino acids: CSARPIQGGAFF. In nucleotides, the CDR3 is TGCAGTGCTAGACCAATACAGGGGGGAGCTTTCTTT. The rearrangement joins TRBV20-1 to TRBJ1-1; TRBD1 matches 8 bases. The germline CDR1 and CDR2 sequences are DFQATT and SNEGSKA (reference sequence). The CDR3 loop spans 12 amino acids. V dropped 2 bases and J dropped 10; count of bases not matched to a gene: 6.

The chain joins TRBV7-2 to TRBJ2-2; D is unresolved. In germline, CDR1 is SGHTA, CDR2 FQGNSA. V was trimmed by 2 bases and J by 2 bases, leaving 6 bases between them. The CDR3 runs to 14 residues. The CDR3 spells CASSLYLNTGELFF. The CDR3 nucleotides are TGTGCCAGCAGCTTATATCTCAACACCGGGGAGCTGTTTTTT. Full variable domain (rest looked up from reference TRBV7-2 and TRBJ2-2): GAGVSQSPSNKVTEKGKDVELRCDPISGHTALYWYRQSLGQGLEFLIYFQGNSAPDKSGLPSDRFSAERTGGSVSTLTIQRTQQEDSAVYLCASSLYLNTGELFFGEGSRLTVL.

CDR3 nucleotides: TGTGCCAGCAGCGAATCTAGCGGGAGTTCAGTCACCGGGGAGCTGTTTTTT. Translating gives CASSESSGSSVTGELFF. The V and J genes are TRBV9 and TRBJ2-2; 10 nucleotides agree with TRBD2. The CDR3 covers 17 residues. The germline V gene encodes CDR1 SGDLS and CDR2 YYNGEE. Trimming cost V 3 bases and J 4 bases; bases outside gene matches: 9.

Many counts were recorded for this clonotype. A read error may produce the germline difference seen at one junction end. This chain links TRBV2 with TRBJ2-7, with 14 bases that match TRBD2. The CDR3 contains 15 residues. Germline CDR1 and CDR2: SNHLY and FYNNEI. The DNA of the CDR3 is TGTGCCAGCAGGGAAGGGACTAGCGGGAGCAACGAGCAGTACTTC. Its protein is CASREGTSGSNEQYF.

To note about this clonotype: This may be a read error, as it is one base from a much larger clone. The CDR3 does not end in the conserved phenylalanine or tryptophan, so this is likely a read error. The gene calls are TRBV14 and TRBJ2-2, with D unclear. V shed 4 bases and J shed 4 bases, with 16 bases lying between them. The CDR3 sequence is 16 residues long. Germline CDR1 SGHDN, CDR2 FVKESK. The CDR3 spells CASSLQRGTGTGELFS. In nucleotides, the CDR3 is TGTGCCAGCAGCCTCCAGCGCGGCACCGGCACCGGGGAGCTGTTTTCT.